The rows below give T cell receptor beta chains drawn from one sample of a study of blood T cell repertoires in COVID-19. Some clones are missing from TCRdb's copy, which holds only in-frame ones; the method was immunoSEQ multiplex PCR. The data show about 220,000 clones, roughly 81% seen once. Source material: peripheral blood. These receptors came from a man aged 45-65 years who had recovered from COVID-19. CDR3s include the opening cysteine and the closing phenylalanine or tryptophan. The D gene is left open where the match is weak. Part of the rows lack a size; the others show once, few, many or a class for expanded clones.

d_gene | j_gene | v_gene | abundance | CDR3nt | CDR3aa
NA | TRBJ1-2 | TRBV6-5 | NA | TGTGCCAGCACATCCGGGGGGCTAGGGTATGGCTACACCTTC | CASTSGGLGYGYTF
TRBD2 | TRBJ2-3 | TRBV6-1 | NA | TGTGCCAGCAGTGGAGTAGTTCGGACTAGCGGGAACACAGATACGCAGTATTTT | CASSGVVRTSGNTDTQYF
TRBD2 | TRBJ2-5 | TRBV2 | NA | TGTGCCAGCAACCTAGCGGGAGGAGAGACCCAGTACTTC | CASNLAGGETQYF
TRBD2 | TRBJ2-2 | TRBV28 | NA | TGTGCCAGCAGTTCGGCTAGCGGATACACCGGGGAGCTGTTTTTT | CASSSASGYTGELFF
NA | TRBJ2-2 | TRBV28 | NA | TGTGCCAGCAGCTTCCAAAGGGTAACAGGGAGTACCGGGGAGCTGTTTTTT | CASSFQRVTGSTGELFF
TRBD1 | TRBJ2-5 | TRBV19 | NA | TGTGCCAGTAATAAAGGACAGGGCGAGACCCAGTACTTC | CASNKGQGETQYF
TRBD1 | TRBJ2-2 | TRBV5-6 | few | TGTGCCAGCAGCTTGGGCCCGGACAGGGGGACCGGGGAGCTGTTTTTT | CASSLGPDRGTGELFF
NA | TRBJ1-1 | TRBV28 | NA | TGTGCCAGCAGCTCTTCGTACATTGAAGCTTTCTTT | CASSSSYIEAFF
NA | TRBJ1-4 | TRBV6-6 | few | TGTGCCAGCAGCCCGGGAGTTGAAAAACTGTTTTTT | CASSPGVEKLFF
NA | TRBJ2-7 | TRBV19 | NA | TGTGCCAGTAGTATTAGAAACCCGCAACCCCCCTACGAGCAGTACTTC | CASSIRNPQPPYEQYF
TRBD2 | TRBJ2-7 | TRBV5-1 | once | TGCGCCAGCAGCTTGGGGTCCGGGACTAGCGGGCTCCAGTACTTC | CASSLGSGTSGLQYF
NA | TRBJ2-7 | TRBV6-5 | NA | TGTGCCAGCATGGGGGGGGCTAACCCCTACGAGCAGTACTTC | CASMGGANPYEQYF
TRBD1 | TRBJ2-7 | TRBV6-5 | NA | TGTGCCAGCACGACGTTATCACAGGGGCCCGGGCAGTACTTC | CASTTLSQGPGQYF
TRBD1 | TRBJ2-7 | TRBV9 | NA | TGTGCCAGCAGCGTAACTGACAGGGGGGCGAACGAGCAGTACTTC | CASSVTDRGANEQYF
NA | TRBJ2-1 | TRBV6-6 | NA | TGTGCCAGCTTCTTGAGCTCCTACAATGAGCAGTTCTTC | CASFLSSYNEQFF
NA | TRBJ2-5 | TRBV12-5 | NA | TGTGCTAGTGGTTTTGGCAGGGGTCATGAGACCCAGTACTTC | CASGFGRGHETQYF
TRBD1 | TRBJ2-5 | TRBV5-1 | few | TGCGCCAGCAGCTTGGGTGGGACAGGGGGCGAAGAGACCCAGTACTTC | CASSLGGTGGEETQYF
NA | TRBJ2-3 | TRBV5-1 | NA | TGCGCCAGCAGCTCGATAGGGGCCACAGATACGCAGTATTTT | CASSSIGATDTQYF
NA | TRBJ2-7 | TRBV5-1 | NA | TGCGCCAGCAGCTTGGAGGCAGGCGAGCAGTACTTC | CASSLEAGEQYF
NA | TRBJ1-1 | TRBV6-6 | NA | TGTGCCAGCAGGGATGACATCATCAGCACTGAAGCTTTCTTT | CASRDDIISTEAFF
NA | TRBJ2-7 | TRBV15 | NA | TGTGCCACCAGCAGAGCCCGGACCGGGGACAAGACCTACGAGCAGTACTTC | CATSRARTGDKTYEQYF
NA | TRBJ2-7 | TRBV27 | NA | TGTGCCAGCAGTCTACTCGGGACCTACGAGCAGTACTTC | CASSLLGTYEQYF